The 32 T cell receptor beta chains below all came from one sample that was sequenced in a study of a mutant IDH1 vaccine in newly diagnosed glioma. The protocol was immunoSEQ multiplex PCR, while the TCRdb copy is restricted to in-frame clones and leaves out a portion. The data contain 58,000 or so clones, 75% to 90% of them singletons. These receptors have no identified antigens. Documented time point: week 47, end of study. Every vaccination contained 300 ug of the mutant IDH1 20-mer peptide and was paired with topical imiquimod. Sample: PBMCs, taken from a glioma patient whose treatment included an IDH1 peptide vaccine. The receptors stem from a woman aged 45-65 years with glioma.

The chain employs TRBV6-6 and TRBJ2-3, with 9 bases aligning to TRBD1. With 5 bases clipped from V and 5 bases from J, the junction kept 5 bases outside the gene matches. The CDR3 consists of 14 residues. Looked up from germline, CDR1 is MNHNY and CDR2 is SVGAGI (reference sequence). The CDR3 DNA reads as TGTGCCAGCAGTCATCCGGGACAGGGAGATACGCAGTATTTT. Protein: CASSHPGQGDTQYF.

This chain joins TRBV7-2 and TRBJ2-4, with D possibly TRBD1 on 6 matching bases. Germline CDR1 is SGHTA and CDR2 is FQGNSA. This CDR3 is built from 13 residues. Trimming took off 1 base at V and 6 bases at J, with 7 bases between the two ends. CDR3 sequence reads: CASSLEGGNIQYF. DNA of the CDR3: TGTGCCAGCAGCTTAGAAGGGGGAAACATTCAGTACTTC. Supplemented by reference TRBV7-2 and TRBJ2-4, the full variable domain reads GAGVSQSPSNKVTEKGKDVELRCDPISGHTALYWYRQSLGQGLEFLIYFQGNSAPDKSGLPSDRFSAERTGGSVSTLTIQRTQQEDSAVYLCASSLEGGNIQYFGAGTRLSVL.

The chain links TRBV11-2 to TRBJ1-2; TRBD1 might be the D (5 bases). V dropped 6 bases and J dropped 10 bases, with 15 bases sitting between them. This CDR3 is 12 amino acids long. Germline V gene lookup returns CDR1 SGHAT and CDR2 FQNNGV. CDR3 coding DNA: TGTGCCAGCAGGTCAAGGGGAGAGGACTACACCTTC. Residues: CASRSRGEDYTF.

This clone showed up just a few times. The rearrangement links TRBV4-2 to TRBJ1-3; tentative D call: TRBD1 (5 bases). Germline assignment: CDR1 LGHNA and CDR2 YNFKEQ. Trimming removed 0 bases from V and 2 bases from J, with 8 bases in between. The CDR3 is made up of 15 amino acids. This CDR3 reads CASSQEAGPGNTIYF. DNA of the CDR3: TGTGCCAGCAGCCAAGAGGCAGGGCCTGGAAACACCATATATTTT.

The V gene is TRBV6-1, the J gene TRBJ1-2; no clear D. From germline, CDR1 is MNHNS and CDR2 SASEGT. Between the trimmed V and J ends, which lost 2 bases and 5 bases, there was a span of 9 bases. CDR3 size: 13 residues. The CDR3 loop is CASSESARYGYTF. The DNA of the CDR3 is TGTGCCAGCAGTGAATCGGCTCGGTATGGCTACACCTTC.

The rearrangement links TRBV19 to TRBJ1-4; D is unclear. The CDR3 is 14 residues long. V was shortened by 2 bases and J by 5 bases, with 9 bases between the two germline ends. Germline V gene sequence: CDR1 LNHDA, CDR2 SQIVND (reference sequence). In DNA, the CDR3 is TGTGCCAGTAGTATAAGACGGACGAATGAAAAACTGTTTTTT. Translating it yields CASSIRRTNEKLFF.

The J gene is TRBJ1-6, the V gene TRBV7-2; the match to TRBD1 covers 7 bases. The germline CDR1 and CDR2 sequences are SGHTA and FQGNSA. The CDR3 is 15 amino acids. Unmatched junction bases numbered 4, after V lost 5 bases and J lost 3 bases. The CDR3 region has the DNA TGTGCCAGCAGCAGGGACAGCTTCTATAATTCACCCCTCCACTTT. Its translation: CASSRDSFYNSPLHF.

There are a few counts of this clone. The rearrangement uses TRBV19 and TRBJ1-6, with a tentative D call TRBD1 (6 bases). CDR3 size: 13 residues. Per germline, CDR1 LNHDA and CDR2 SQIVND (reference sequence). With 5 bases removed from V and 5 bases from J, the gap between germline ends came to 7 bases. CDR3 loop: CASSQGNNSPLHF. The DNA of the CDR3 is TGTGCCAGTAGTCAGGGGAATAATTCACCCCTCCACTTT.

This clone was observed a few times. V usage is TRBV19 and J usage is TRBJ1-2; D possibly corresponds to TRBD1 (5 bases). The CDR3 spans 14 residues. V shed 0 bases and J shed 8 bases, with 13 bases lying between them. CDR1 and CDR2 (germline): LNHDA, SQIVND (reference sequence). CDR3 sequence (DNA): TGTGCCAGTAGTATAGATGGCCAGGGTCTCGGCTACACCTTC. Translated, it gives CASSIDGQGLGYTF.

This rearrangement joins TRBV27 to TRBJ1-5; TRBD1 is a possible D gene (6 bases). The CDR3 covers 15 residues. V was trimmed by 3 bases and J by 2 bases, leaving 11 bases between them. Germline V gene lookup returns CDR1 MNHEY and CDR2 SMNVEV (reference sequence). CDR3 loop: CASSLGRGGNQPQHF. CDR3 sequence (DNA): TGTGCCAGCAGTTTGGGCAGGGGTGGCAATCAGCCCCAGCATTTT.

The chain is built from TRBV5-1 and TRBJ2-3; 7 bases are shared with TRBD2. The CDR3 extends over 14 amino acids. The V segment lost 1 base and the J segment 2 bases; nucleotides outside the gene matches: 1. Germline-derived CDR1 and CDR2 are SGHRS and YFSETQ. The CDR3 DNA is TGCGCCAGCAGCTTGACTAGCGTCACAGATACGCAGTATTTT. Its protein is CASSLTSVTDTQYF.

Worth noting for this clone: One end of the junction is discordant with germline, which a read error may explain. This chain uses TRBV2 with TRBJ2-2, with a weak D call TRBD2 (5 bases). CDR1 is SNHLY and CDR2 is FYNNEI in the germline V gene. There are 14 residues in the CDR3. The CDR3 protein is CARSGRGYTGELFF. The CDR3 nucleotides are TGTGCCAGGAGTGGACGGGGATACACCGGGGAGCTGTTTTTT.

This CDR3 is CASSSPLRGRPNYGYTF. The CDR3 bases are TGCGCCAGCAGCTCCCCTCTCCGTGGACGGCCTAACTATGGCTACACCTTC. V and J are TRBV4-1 and TRBJ1-2; D is uncertain. CDR3 length equals 17 residues. Germline CDR1 MGHRA, CDR2 YSYEKL. The ends were cut back, 5 bases at V and 0 bases at J, with 19 bases in the middle.

The chain is built from TRBV30 and TRBJ2-5, with no clear D. Trimming took 3 bases from V and 0 from J, leaving 2 bases between them. The CDR3 runs 11 residues. CDR1 and CDR2 from the germline V gene are GTSNPN and SVGIG (reference sequence). The CDR3 DNA follows: TGTGCCTGGAGCGACCAAGAGACCCAGTACTTC. It specifies CAWSDQETQYF.

This chain joins TRBV6-1 and TRBJ1-4; unclear D gene. The germline gives CDR1 MNHNS, CDR2 SASEGT. CDR3 length equals 16 residues. Trimming pared 3 bases from V and 8 bases from J, leaving 19 bases between. The CDR3 nucleotides are TGTGCCAGCAGTGAGGACGGACTCCTGGAGCGGGAAAAACTGTTTTTT. It encodes CASSEDGLLEREKLFF.

This chain links TRBV29-1 with TRBJ2-1; 12 bases align to TRBD1. The CDR3 has 15 residues. V shed 6 bases, J shed 7 bases, and the junction held 10 bases outside the gene matches. Per the germline V gene, CDR1 is SQVTM and CDR2 is ANQGSEA. CDR3 residues: CSVAPGQGAWNEQFF. The CDR3 region has the DNA TGCAGCGTAGCTCCGGGACAGGGGGCTTGGAATGAGCAGTTCTTC.

The chain combines TRBV28 with TRBJ1-5; D may be TRBD1 (5 bases). The CDR3 has 14 amino acids. Germline CDR1 and CDR2: MDHEN and SYDVKM. V dropped 5 bases and J dropped 6 bases, with 14 bases sitting between them. The CDR3 bases are TGTGCCAGCAGTACAGCCGGGGGAATTCAGCCCCAGCATTTT. Encoded protein: CASSTAGGIQPQHF. The whole variable domain, filled in from reference TRBV28 and TRBJ1-5, reads DVKVTQSSRYLVKRTGEKVFLECVQDMDHENMFWYRQDPGLGLRLIYFSYDVKMKEKGDIPEGYSVSREKKERFSLILESASTNQTSMYLCASSTAGGIQPQHFGDGTRLSIL.

This clone came up once. The DNA for the CDR3 is TGCGCCAGCAGCCGAGATGGACAGGGGGCCTACGAGCAGTACTTC. It is translated as CASSRDGQGAYEQYF. The chain employs TRBV5-1 and TRBJ2-7; the match to TRBD1 covers 10 bases. Germline V gene data show CDR1 as SGHRS and CDR2 as YFSETQ. Trimming at V came to 4 bases and at J to 2 bases, leaving 6 bases not matched to a gene. CDR3 size: 15 residues.

The rearrangement uses TRBV5-1 and TRBJ2-7; TRBD1 might be the D (6 bases). The CDR3 extends over 14 amino acids. The ends were cut back, 0 bases at V and 5 bases at J, with 12 bases in the middle. Germline V gives CDR1 SGHRS, CDR2 YFSETQ. CDR3 amino acids: CASSLGQGFHEQYF. DNA of the CDR3: TGCGCCAGCAGCTTGGGCCAGGGGTTCCACGAGCAGTACTTC.

The V and J genes are TRBV10-3 and TRBJ1-5; the match to TRBD1 covers 9 bases. Germline V gene lookup returns CDR1 ENHRY and CDR2 SYGVKD. The CDR3 contains 13 residues. Losses at the gene ends were 6 bases for V and 5 bases for J; bases not matched to a gene: 2. DNA of the CDR3: TGTGCCATCAGGACAGGGGGGGATCAGCCCCAGCATTTT. It is translated as CAIRTGGDQPQHF.

CDR3 region: CASSLRTGGLETQYF. The CDR3 DNA sequence: TGTGCCAGCAGCTTACGGACAGGGGGCCTTGAGACCCAGTACTTC. The chain combines TRBV5-6 with TRBJ2-5; 11 positions agree with TRBD1. Looked up from germline, CDR1 is SGHDT and CDR2 is YYEEEE. V was pared by 2 bases and J by 5 bases, with 5 bases of the junction left unmatched. This CDR3 is built from 15 residues.

V usage is TRBV27 and J usage is TRBJ1-1; no reliable D call. Trimming shortened V by 7 bases and J by 5 bases, and 17 bases separated the two germline ends. CDR3 size: 14 residues. CDR1 MNHEY and CDR2 SMNVEV come from the germline V gene (reference sequence). In DNA form, the CDR3 reads TGTGCCAGCATGAGCACGGCGCTTAGGACTGAAGCTTTCTTT. Amino acids: CASMSTALRTEAFF.

The V and J genes are TRBV5-1 and TRBJ2-2; 7 positions agree with TRBD1. This CDR3 spans 14 amino acids. The junction had 4 bases not matched to a gene; V was cut back by 8 bases and J by 0 bases. CDR1 is SGHRS, CDR2 YFSETQ, per germline. In DNA form, the CDR3 reads TGCGCCAGTAGGGGACAGTCGAACACCGGGGAGCTGTTTTTT. It translates to CASRGQSNTGELFF.

The chain combines TRBV7-2 with TRBJ1-5, with TRBD1 matching over 7 bases. The CDR3 has 15 amino acids. In germline, CDR1 is SGHTA, CDR2 FQGNSA. J was trimmed by 4 bases and V by 5 bases; bases with no gene match: 8. The CDR3, as DNA: TGTGCCAGCAGCCGGGACAGTACGGGGAATCAGCCCCAGCATTTT. Its translation is CASSRDSTGNQPQHF.

The V call is TRBV9, the J call TRBJ2-5; 10 bases align to TRBD2. CDR1 SGDLS and CDR2 YYNGEE come from the germline V gene. V was clipped by 3 bases and J by 5 bases; unmatched bases: 10. This CDR3 region has 16 residues. In nucleotides, the CDR3 is TGTGCCAGCAGCGCCTTAACTAGCGGGACCGGGGAGACCCAGTACTTC. It specifies CASSALTSGTGETQYF. Filled out from reference TRBV9 and TRBJ2-5, the complete variable domain reads DSGVTQTPKHLITATGQRVTLRCSPRSGDLSVYWYQQSLDQGLQFLIQYYNGEERAKGNILERFSAQQFPDLHSELNLSSLELGDSALYFCASSALTSGTGETQYFGPGTRLLVL.

This chain joins TRBV7-3 and TRBJ1-5; D remains unclear. V was shortened by 5 bases and J by 9 bases, with 20 bases between the two germline ends. Germline V CDR1 and CDR2: SGHTA, FQGTGA. CDR3 length: 15 amino acids. The CDR3, as DNA: TGTGCCAGCAGCCCAACTGGGTATCGCGGAGGGCCCCAGCATTTT. Residues: CASSPTGYRGGPQHF.

This CDR3 is CASSLYDLNTEAFF. For the CDR3, the DNA is TGCGCCAGCAGCTTGTACGACTTGAACACTGAAGCTTTCTTT. The chain combines TRBV5-1 with TRBJ1-1, with D uncertain. CDR3 length equals 14 residues. Trimming pared 1 base from V and 0 bases from J, leaving 7 bases between. Germline CDR1 is SGHRS and CDR2 is YFSETQ.

J is TRBJ2-3 and V is TRBV18; the match to TRBD1 covers 8 bases. Germline CDR1 reads KGHSH; CDR2 reads LQKENI. The CDR3 is 15 residues long. The V gene end was trimmed by 1 base and the J gene end by 4 bases; junction bases not matched to a gene: 4. The CDR3 loop is CASSPLLTGADTQYF. The DNA for the CDR3 is TGTGCCAGCTCACCACTCCTGACAGGGGCAGATACGCAGTATTTT.

This clone was observed a handful of times. The V gene is TRBV7-6, the J gene TRBJ1-1, with D hard to call. This CDR3 contains 13 residues. V was trimmed by 5 bases and J by 1 base, leaving 8 bases between them. Germline loops: CDR1 SGHVS, CDR2 FNYEAQ. The CDR3 reads CASSPERNTEAFF. The CDR3 nucleotides are TGTGCCAGCAGCCCAGAGAGGAACACTGAAGCTTTCTTT.

The V call is TRBV7-8, the J call TRBJ1-4, with TRBD1 identical over 7 bases. This CDR3 comprises 15 residues. Germline V gives CDR1 SGHVS, CDR2 FQNEAQ. Trimming removed 4 bases from V and 7 bases from J; junction bases left unmatched: 9. The CDR3 bases are TGTGCCAGCAGCTCTAGACAGGGAATCACTGAAAAACTGTTTTTT. Protein sequence: CASSSRQGITEKLFF.

The V call is TRBV28, the J call TRBJ2-1; no clear D gene. CDR1 and CDR2 from the germline V gene are MDHEN and SYDVKM. The CDR3 is made up of 12 amino acids. V was pared by 3 bases and J by 9 bases, with 9 bases between. CDR3 DNA: TGTGCCAGCAGTTTGCAAGTCACTGAGCAGTTCTTC. Translation gives CASSLQVTEQFF.

This chain joins TRBV7-3 and TRBJ1-1; D call uncertain. CDR3 size: 13 residues. V lost 4 bases and J 1 base, leaving 7 bases between the germline ends. CDR1 and CDR2 (germline): SGHTA, FQGTGA. In DNA, the CDR3 is TGTGCCAGCAGCTCTGGGAGGAACACTGAAGCTTTCTTT. Its translation is CASSSGRNTEAFF.